A single sample is the source of the 26 T cell receptor beta chains below, sequenced in a study of blood T cell repertoires in COVID-19. The method was immunoSEQ multiplex PCR; TCRdb's version includes in-frame clones alone and lacks a portion of them. The table lists hundreds of thousands of clones, 70% to 90% of them singletons. Sequenced sample: PBMCs or T cells enriched from blood (not recorded which). All receptors come from a woman between 40 and 50 years old with acute COVID-19.

The chain is built from TRBV2 and TRBJ1-1; D is unclear. V was clipped by 8 bases and J by 0 bases, with 10 bases between them. Germline loops: CDR1 SNHLY, CDR2 FYNNEI. The CDR3 is 13 residues long. CDR3 in DNA: TGTGCCAGCCCCCGAGATCTGAACACTGAAGCTTTCTTT. Translating gives CASPRDLNTEAFF.

The gene calls are TRBV2 and TRBJ1-3; D call uncertain. In germline, CDR1 is SNHLY, CDR2 FYNNEI. V shed 2 bases and J shed 0 bases, with 8 bases lying between them. The CDR3 is 15 residues long. In DNA form, the CDR3 reads TGTGCCAGCAGTGAACCCGTCCTCTCTGGAAACACCATATATTTT. Encoded protein: CASSEPVLSGNTIYF.

This clone appeared a single time. The chain couples TRBV30 to TRBJ2-2; TRBD1 aligns across 10 bases. Germline assignment: CDR1 GTSNPN and CDR2 SVGIG (reference sequence). The CDR3 covers 14 residues. Trimming took 5 bases from V and 5 from J; bases not matched to a gene: 5. The CDR3 protein is CAWVDRGLTGELFF. CDR3 coding DNA: TGTGCCTGGGTCGACAGGGGGCTTACCGGGGAGCTGTTTTTT.

This sequence joins TRBV6-1 and TRBJ1-6; possibly TRBD1 for D (6 bases). There are 18 residues in the CDR3. V was pared by 3 bases and J by 4 bases, with 19 bases between. The germline gives CDR1 MNHNS, CDR2 SASEGT. CDR3 in amino acids: CASSEKTGGQIYNSPLHF. In nucleotides, the CDR3 is TGTGCCAGCAGTGAGAAGACCGGGGGGCAGATTTATAATTCACCCCTCCACTTT.

The V call is TRBV10-3, the J call TRBJ1-2; D is perhaps TRBD1 (6 bases). Trimming took 0 bases from V and 4 from J, leaving 21 bases between them. The V gene's germline CDR1 is ENHRY and CDR2 SYGVKD. CDR3 length: 18 residues. This chain's CDR3 is CAISESIGGGGQVYGYTF. For the CDR3, the DNA is TGTGCCATCAGTGAGTCGATCGGCGGGGGGGGCCAGGTCTATGGCTACACCTTC.

The chain uses TRBV5-1 and TRBJ2-3, with unresolved D. The V and J ends lost 4 bases and 2 bases respectively, with 11 bases between them. Looked up from germline, CDR1 is SGHRS and CDR2 is YFSETQ. The CDR3 consists of 14 residues. As DNA, the CDR3 is TGCGCCAGCAGCCCCGACATGCTCACAGATACGCAGTATTTT. Its translation: CASSPDMLTDTQYF. The full variable domain, completed using reference TRBV5-1 and TRBJ2-3, is KAGVTQTPRYLIKTRGQQVTLSCSPISGHRSVSWYQQTPGQGLQFLFEYFSETQRNKGNFPGRFSGRQFSNSRSEMNVSTLELGDSALYLCASSPDMLTDTQYFGPGTRLTVL.

The chain is built from TRBV6-1 and TRBJ2-1, with 7 bases fitting TRBD2. This CDR3 has 16 amino acids. The J segment lost 5 bases and the V segment lost 2 bases, leaving 9 bases of the junction unmatched. Per the germline V gene, CDR1 is MNHNS and CDR2 is SASEGT. Here the CDR3 DNA reads TGTGCCAGCAGTGAACTGGCAGCGGGGACCAACAATGAGCAGTTCTTC. This encodes CASSELAAGTNNEQFF.

The chain employs TRBV16 and TRBJ2-1, with 8 bases identical to TRBD2. The germline CDR1 and CDR2 sequences are KGHSY and FQNENV. Trimming took 7 bases from V and 7 from J; bases not matched to a gene: 6. The CDR3 consists of 13 residues. CDR3 sequence: CASTGGGPNEQFF. CDR3 coding DNA: TGTGCCAGCACGGGCGGGGGGCCGAATGAGCAGTTCTTC.

This clone appeared once. The chain joins TRBV2 to TRBJ1-3; 9 positions agree with TRBD1. This CDR3 is 16 amino acids long. Germline trimming cut 5 bases from V and 4 bases from J; bases unmatched to any gene: 9. CDR1 SNHLY and CDR2 FYNNEI come from the germline V gene. CDR3 residues: CASSWRTGARGNTIYF. DNA for the CDR3: TGTGCCAGCAGTTGGAGGACAGGGGCAAGAGGAAACACCATATATTTT.

This clone has just a few counts. CDR3 coding DNA: TGTGCCAGCTCAAATACAGGGTCGGACCAGCCCCAGCATTTT. Its translation: CASSNTGSDQPQHF. The rearrangement joins TRBV18 to TRBJ1-5; maybe TRBD1 (6 bases). The ends were cut back, 5 bases at V and 7 bases at J, with 15 bases in the middle. This CDR3 contains 14 residues. Germline assignment: CDR1 KGHSH and CDR2 LQKENI. Drawing the rest from reference TRBV18 and TRBJ1-5, the complete variable domain is NAGVMQNPRHLVRRRGQEARLRCSPMKGHSHVYWYRQLPEEGLKFMVYLQKENIIDESGMPKERFSAEFPKEGPSILRIQQVVRGDSAAYFCASSNTGSDQPQHFGDGTRLSIL.

The chain employs TRBV12-3 or TRBV12-4 and TRBJ1-5; D not resolved. Trimming removed 5 bases from V and 7 bases from J, with 12 bases in between. The CDR3 loop spans 13 amino acids. The CDR3 sequence is CASSPREEQPQHF. CDR3 DNA sequence: TGTGCCAGCAGTCCCCGGGAAGAGCAGCCCCAGCATTTT.

CDR3 in amino acids: CASSPRVGDGYTF. The DNA of the CDR3 is TGTGCCAGCAGCCCGAGGGTTGGAGATGGCTACACCTTC. V is TRBV14 and J is TRBJ1-2, with D uncertain. V dropped 4 bases and J dropped 6 bases, with 12 bases sitting between them. From germline, CDR1 is SGHDN and CDR2 FVKESK. There are 13 residues in the CDR3.

This chain uses TRBV6-1 with TRBJ1-1; TRBD1 matches 7 bases. Per the germline V gene, CDR1 is MNHNS and CDR2 is SASEGT. There are 14 residues in the CDR3. The trim removed 3 bases at V and 7 bases at J, leaving 8 bases unmatched. The CDR3 protein is CASSDYGQGVEAFF. The CDR3 bases are TGTGCCAGCAGTGATTACGGCCAGGGGGTTGAAGCTTTCTTT.

The chain employs TRBV20-1 and TRBJ1-6; D is ambiguous. Germline CDR1 reads DFQATT; CDR2 reads SNEGSKA (reference sequence). The CDR3 has 11 amino acids. V lost 5 bases and J 10 bases, leaving 9 bases between the germline ends. As DNA, the CDR3 is TGCAGTGCTGGCGACGGGTCACCCCTCCACTTT. Its protein is CSAGDGSPLHF.

CDR3 region: CAWSVSTGGDTQYF. In DNA form, the CDR3 reads TGTGCCTGGAGTGTATCAACAGGGGGAGATACGCAGTATTTT. The genes are TRBV30 and TRBJ2-3, with 8 bases lining up with TRBD1. V was clipped by 0 bases and J by 5 bases; unmatched bases: 4. The V gene's germline CDR1 is GTSNPN and CDR2 SVGIG (reference sequence). The CDR3 is 14 residues long.

The chain employs TRBV30 and TRBJ1-2, with D perhaps TRBD1 (6 bases). The germline V gene has CDR1 GTSNPN and CDR2 SVGIG (reference sequence). The CDR3 covers 12 residues. With 0 bases removed from V and 8 bases from J, the gap between germline ends came to 10 bases. The CDR3 DNA is TGTGCCTGGAGTGTTGACAGGCACGGCTACACCTTC. As protein: CAWSVDRHGYTF.

V is TRBV24-1 and J is TRBJ2-3; the match to TRBD2 covers 10 bases. Germline CDR1 KGHDR, CDR2 SFDVKD. V lost 1 base to trimming and J lost 1 base; unmatched junction nucleotides: 7. CDR3 length: 18 amino acids. The CDR3 coding sequence is TGTGCCACCAGTGATTTTTCGGGACTAGCGAGGGGCACAGATACGCAGTATTTT. Its translation: CATSDFSGLARGTDTQYF.

The chain employs TRBV24-1 and TRBJ2-1; tentative D call: TRBD2 (6 bases). The CDR3 spans 14 residues. Per the germline V gene, CDR1 is KGHDR and CDR2 is SFDVKD. Trimming stripped 9 bases from V and 1 base from J, with 12 bases between. Written as DNA, the CDR3 is TGTGCCACCTCCCCCGGGACTTCCTACAATGAGCAGTTCTTC. It codes for CATSPGTSYNEQFF.

The V call is TRBV30, the J call TRBJ1-2; 10 nucleotides align to TRBD1. The CDR3 covers 15 residues. The V gene end was trimmed by 4 bases and the J gene end by 2 bases; junction bases not matched to a gene: 7. CDR1 GTSNPN and CDR2 SVGIG come from the germline V gene (reference sequence). The CDR3 reads CAWINRDRGNYGYTF. The DNA for the CDR3 is TGTGCCTGGATCAACCGGGACAGGGGAAACTATGGCTACACCTTC.

This clone was found once. The sample contains more than one DNA sequence encoding this CDR3. The rearrangement links TRBV19 to TRBJ1-1; D is unclear. CDR3 size: 13 residues. From germline, CDR1 is LNHDA and CDR2 SQIVND (reference sequence). Trimming shortened V by 3 bases and J by 2 bases, and 7 bases separated the two germline ends. The CDR3 region is CASSISVNTEAFF. DNA of the CDR3: TGTGCCAGTAGTATTTCGGTTAACACTGAAGCTTTCTTT.

V and J are TRBV7-9 and TRBJ1-2, with no clear D. The CDR3 runs to 16 residues. V was trimmed by 0 bases and J by 3 bases, leaving 14 bases between them. CDR1 and CDR2 from the germline V gene are SEHNR and FQNEAQ (reference sequence). The CDR3 protein is CASSLAFRESDYGYTF. The CDR3 nucleotides read TGTGCCAGCAGCTTAGCTTTTAGGGAGTCTGACTATGGCTACACCTTC. Combining the CDR3 with reference TRBV7-9 and TRBJ1-2 gives the whole variable domain DTGVSQNPRHKITKRGQNVTFRCDPISEHNRLYWYRQTLGQGPEFLTYFQNEAQLEKSRLLSDRFSAERPKGSFSTLEIQRTEQGDSAMYLCASSLAFRESDYGYTFGSGTRLTVV.

Concerning this clone: A read error may produce the germline difference seen at one junction end. The chain has TRBV12-3 or TRBV12-4 and TRBJ1-4; D is perhaps TRBD1 (6 bases). The CDR3 consists of 13 residues. The CDR3 sequence: CATSGGAGEKLFF. The CDR3 bases are TGTGCCACCAGTGGGGGGGCTGGCGAAAAACTGTTTTTT.

J is TRBJ2-7 and V is TRBV7-9; 7 bases align to TRBD1. CDR1 and CDR2 (germline): SEHNR, FQNEAQ (reference sequence). There are 15 residues in the CDR3. The V segment lost 0 bases and the J segment 3 bases; nucleotides outside the gene matches: 5. The CDR3 nucleotides read TGTGCCAGCAGCTTAGCGTCGGGACAGATCTACGAGCAGTACTTC. This gives the protein CASSLASGQIYEQYF.

The chain employs TRBV29-1 and TRBJ2-7, with TRBD1 identical over 7 bases. Germline-derived CDR1 and CDR2 are SQVTM and ANQGSEA. Trimming took 6 bases from V and 7 from J; bases not matched to a gene: 12. This CDR3 has 13 residues. The CDR3: CSVASRTGSEQYF. CDR3 bases: TGCAGCGTCGCCTCCAGGACAGGAAGTGAGCAGTACTTC.

The V call is TRBV19, the J call TRBJ1-3; D is possibly TRBD1 (6 bases). The CDR3 contains 16 residues. V shed 7 bases and J shed 0 bases, with 16 bases lying between them. CDR1 and CDR2 from the germline V gene are LNHDA and SQIVND (reference sequence). CDR3 bases: TGTGCCAGTACTCTAGGGACAAGCAACTCTGGAAACACCATATATTTT. This gives the protein CASTLGTSNSGNTIYF.

The chain carries TRBV6-5 and TRBJ1-5; D remains unclear. The V gene lost 0 bases and the J gene lost 4 bases, with 13 bases spanning the gap. CDR3 size: 16 residues. Germline V gene sequence: CDR1 MNHEY, CDR2 SVGAGI. CDR3 amino acids: CASSYSSRTGNQPQHF. CDR3 nucleotide sequence: TGTGCCAGCAGTTACTCGAGTCGGACTGGAAATCAGCCCCAGCATTTT.